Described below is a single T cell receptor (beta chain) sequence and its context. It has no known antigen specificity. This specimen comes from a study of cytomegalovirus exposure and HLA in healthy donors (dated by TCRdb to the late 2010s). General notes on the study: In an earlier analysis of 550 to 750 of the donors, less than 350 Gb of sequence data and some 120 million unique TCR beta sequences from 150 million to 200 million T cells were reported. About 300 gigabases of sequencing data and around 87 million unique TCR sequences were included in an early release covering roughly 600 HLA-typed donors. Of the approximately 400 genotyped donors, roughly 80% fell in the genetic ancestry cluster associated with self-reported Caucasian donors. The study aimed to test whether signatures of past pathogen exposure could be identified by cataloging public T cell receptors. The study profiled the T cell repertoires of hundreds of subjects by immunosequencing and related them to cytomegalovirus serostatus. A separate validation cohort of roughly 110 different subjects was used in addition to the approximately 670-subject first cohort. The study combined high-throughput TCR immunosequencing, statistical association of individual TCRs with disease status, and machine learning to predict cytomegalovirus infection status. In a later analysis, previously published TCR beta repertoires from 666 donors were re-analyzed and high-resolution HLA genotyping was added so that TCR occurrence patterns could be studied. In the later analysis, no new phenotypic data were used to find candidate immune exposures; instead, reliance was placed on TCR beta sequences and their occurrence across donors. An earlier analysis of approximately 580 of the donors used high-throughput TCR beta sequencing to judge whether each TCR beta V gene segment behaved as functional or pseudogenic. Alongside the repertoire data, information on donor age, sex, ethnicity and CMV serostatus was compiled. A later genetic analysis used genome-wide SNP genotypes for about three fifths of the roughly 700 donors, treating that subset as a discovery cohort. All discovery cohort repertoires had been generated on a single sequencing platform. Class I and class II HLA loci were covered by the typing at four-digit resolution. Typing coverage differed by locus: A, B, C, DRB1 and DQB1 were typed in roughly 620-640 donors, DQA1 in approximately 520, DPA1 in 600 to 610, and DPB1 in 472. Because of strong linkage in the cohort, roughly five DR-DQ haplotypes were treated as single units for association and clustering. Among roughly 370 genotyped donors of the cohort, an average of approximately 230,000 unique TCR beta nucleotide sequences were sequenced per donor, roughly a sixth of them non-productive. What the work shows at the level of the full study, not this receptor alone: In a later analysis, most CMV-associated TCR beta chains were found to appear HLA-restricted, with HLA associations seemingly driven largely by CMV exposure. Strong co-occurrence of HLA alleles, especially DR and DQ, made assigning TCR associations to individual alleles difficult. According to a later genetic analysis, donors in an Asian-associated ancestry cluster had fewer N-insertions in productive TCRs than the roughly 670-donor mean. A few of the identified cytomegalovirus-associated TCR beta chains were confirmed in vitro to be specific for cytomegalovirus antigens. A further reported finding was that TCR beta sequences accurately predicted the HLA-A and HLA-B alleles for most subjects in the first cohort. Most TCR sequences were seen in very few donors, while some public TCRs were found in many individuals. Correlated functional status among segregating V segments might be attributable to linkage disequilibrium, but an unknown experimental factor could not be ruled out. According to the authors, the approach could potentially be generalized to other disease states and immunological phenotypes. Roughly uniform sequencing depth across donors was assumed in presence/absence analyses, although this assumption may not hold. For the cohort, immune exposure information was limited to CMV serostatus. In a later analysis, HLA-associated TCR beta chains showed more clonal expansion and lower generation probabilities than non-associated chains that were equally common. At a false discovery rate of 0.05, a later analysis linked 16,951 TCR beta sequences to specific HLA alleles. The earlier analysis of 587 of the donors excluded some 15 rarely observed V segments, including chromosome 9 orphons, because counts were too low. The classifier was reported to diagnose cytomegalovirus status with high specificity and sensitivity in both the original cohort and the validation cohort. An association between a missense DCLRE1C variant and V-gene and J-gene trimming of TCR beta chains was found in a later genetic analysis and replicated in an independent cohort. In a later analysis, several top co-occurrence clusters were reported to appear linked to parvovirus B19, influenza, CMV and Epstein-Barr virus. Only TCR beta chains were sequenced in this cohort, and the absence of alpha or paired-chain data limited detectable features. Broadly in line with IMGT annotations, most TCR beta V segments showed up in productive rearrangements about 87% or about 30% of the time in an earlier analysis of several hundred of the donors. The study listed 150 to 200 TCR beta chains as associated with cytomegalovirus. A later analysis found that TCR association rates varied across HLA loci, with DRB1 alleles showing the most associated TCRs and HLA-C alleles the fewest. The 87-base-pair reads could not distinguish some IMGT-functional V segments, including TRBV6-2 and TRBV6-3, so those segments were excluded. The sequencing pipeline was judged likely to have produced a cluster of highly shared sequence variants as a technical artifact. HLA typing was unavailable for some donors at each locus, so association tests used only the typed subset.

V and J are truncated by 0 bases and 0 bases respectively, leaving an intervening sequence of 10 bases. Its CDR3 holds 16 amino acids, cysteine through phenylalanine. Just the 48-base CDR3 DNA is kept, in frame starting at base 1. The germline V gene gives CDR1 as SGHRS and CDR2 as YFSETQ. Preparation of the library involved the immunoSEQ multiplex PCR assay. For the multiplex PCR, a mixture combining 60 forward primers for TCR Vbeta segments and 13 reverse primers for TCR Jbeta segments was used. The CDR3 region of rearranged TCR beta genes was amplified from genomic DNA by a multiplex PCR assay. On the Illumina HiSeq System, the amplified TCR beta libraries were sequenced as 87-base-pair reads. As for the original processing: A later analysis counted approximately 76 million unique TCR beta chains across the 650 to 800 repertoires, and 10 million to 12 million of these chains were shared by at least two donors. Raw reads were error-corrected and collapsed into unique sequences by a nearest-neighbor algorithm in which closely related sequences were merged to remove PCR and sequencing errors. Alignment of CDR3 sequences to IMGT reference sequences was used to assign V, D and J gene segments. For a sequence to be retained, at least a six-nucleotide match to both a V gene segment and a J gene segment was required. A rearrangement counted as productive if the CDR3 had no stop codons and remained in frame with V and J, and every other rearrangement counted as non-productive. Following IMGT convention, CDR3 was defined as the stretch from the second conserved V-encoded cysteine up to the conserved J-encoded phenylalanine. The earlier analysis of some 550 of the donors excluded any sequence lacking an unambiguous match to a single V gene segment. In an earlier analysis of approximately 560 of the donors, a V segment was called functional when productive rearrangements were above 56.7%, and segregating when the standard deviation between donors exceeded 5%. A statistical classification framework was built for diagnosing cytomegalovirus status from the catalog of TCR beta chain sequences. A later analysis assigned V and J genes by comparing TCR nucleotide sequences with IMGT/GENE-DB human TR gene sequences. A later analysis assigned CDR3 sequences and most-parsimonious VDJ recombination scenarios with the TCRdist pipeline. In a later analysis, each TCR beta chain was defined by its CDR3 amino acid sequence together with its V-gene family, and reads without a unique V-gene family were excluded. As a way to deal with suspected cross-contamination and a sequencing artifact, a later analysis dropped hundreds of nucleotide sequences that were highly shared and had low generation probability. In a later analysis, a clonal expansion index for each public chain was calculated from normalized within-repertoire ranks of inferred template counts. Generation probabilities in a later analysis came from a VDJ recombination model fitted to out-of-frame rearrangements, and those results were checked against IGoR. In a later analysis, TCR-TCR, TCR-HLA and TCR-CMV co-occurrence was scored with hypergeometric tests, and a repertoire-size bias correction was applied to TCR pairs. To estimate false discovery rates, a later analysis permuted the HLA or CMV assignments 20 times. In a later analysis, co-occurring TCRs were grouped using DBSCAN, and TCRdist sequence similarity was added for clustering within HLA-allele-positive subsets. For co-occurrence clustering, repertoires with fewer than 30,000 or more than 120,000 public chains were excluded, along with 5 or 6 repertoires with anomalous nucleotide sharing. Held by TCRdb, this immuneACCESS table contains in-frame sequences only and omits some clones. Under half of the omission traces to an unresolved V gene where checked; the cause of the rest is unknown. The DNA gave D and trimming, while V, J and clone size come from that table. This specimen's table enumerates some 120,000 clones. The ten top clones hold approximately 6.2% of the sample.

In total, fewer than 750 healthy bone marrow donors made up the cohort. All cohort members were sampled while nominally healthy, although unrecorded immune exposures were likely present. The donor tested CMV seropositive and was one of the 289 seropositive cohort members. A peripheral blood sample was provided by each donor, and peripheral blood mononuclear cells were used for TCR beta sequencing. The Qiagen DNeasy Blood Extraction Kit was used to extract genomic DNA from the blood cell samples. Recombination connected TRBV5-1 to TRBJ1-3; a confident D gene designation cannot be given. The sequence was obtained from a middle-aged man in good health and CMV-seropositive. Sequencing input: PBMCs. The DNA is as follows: TGCGCCAGCAGCTTGGAGGCGGCGAGCTCTGGAAACACCATATATTTT. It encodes CASSLEAASSGNTIYF. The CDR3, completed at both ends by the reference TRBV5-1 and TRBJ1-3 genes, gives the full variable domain KAGVTQTPRYLIKTRGQQVTLSCSPISGHRSVSWYQQTPGQGLQFLFEYFSETQRNKGNFPGRFSGRQFSNSRSEMNVSTLELGDSALYLCASSLEAASSGNTIYFGEGSWLTVV.